Only one count was recorded for the clone carrying this TCR beta chain. The sample originates from a study of blood T cell repertoires in COVID-19. For the study at large: In each case, the material was cDNA or gDNA derived from T cells, B-cell-depleted T cells, or PBMCs.

Germline V lookup: CDR1 SGHRS, CDR2 YFSETQ. The CDR3 loop spans 15 amino acids. Trimming took 2 bases from V and 4 from J, leaving 13 bases between them. Some clones are missing from TCRdb's copy, which holds only in-frame ones; the method was immunoSEQ multiplex PCR. The table shows about 200,000 clones, with 75% to 90% occurring only once. The TCR comes from a woman between 35 and 50 years old with acute or convalescent COVID-19. V and J are TRBV5-1 and TRBJ1-5; weak D call: TRBD1 (6 bases). The source material was peripheral blood. The CDR3 protein is CASSLGTNVNQPQHF. CDR3 in DNA: TGCGCCAGCAGCTTAGGGACAAACGTGAATCAGCCCCAGCATTTT.